The clone carrying this TCR beta chain appeared a few times. What it binds is not known. The data belong to a study of response to subunit inactivated influenza vaccine. The study's findings and limits: The authors put forward the suggestion that each seasonal influenza vaccination may bring in only a limited number of new T cells.

Germline CDR1 and CDR2: SGHRS and YFSETQ. This CDR3 region has 15 residues. V shed 0 bases and J shed 5 bases, with 13 bases lying between them. TCRdb analysed the RT-PCR reads with MiXCR anew, one entry per CDR3 protein. The sample consists of some 640,000 distinct CDR3 sequences, about 15% of them appearing once. The material sequenced was PBMCs from blood, taken 14 to 15 days before vaccination. The V call is TRBV5-1, the J call TRBJ2-3; possible D gene TRBD2, 5 bases. This receptor was taken from a man in his fifties who received an inactivated influenza vaccine. The CDR3 region has the DNA TGCGCCAGCAGCTTGGTATCCGGGGTGGGAGATACGCAGTATTTT. Amino acid sequence: CASSLVSGVGDTQYF.